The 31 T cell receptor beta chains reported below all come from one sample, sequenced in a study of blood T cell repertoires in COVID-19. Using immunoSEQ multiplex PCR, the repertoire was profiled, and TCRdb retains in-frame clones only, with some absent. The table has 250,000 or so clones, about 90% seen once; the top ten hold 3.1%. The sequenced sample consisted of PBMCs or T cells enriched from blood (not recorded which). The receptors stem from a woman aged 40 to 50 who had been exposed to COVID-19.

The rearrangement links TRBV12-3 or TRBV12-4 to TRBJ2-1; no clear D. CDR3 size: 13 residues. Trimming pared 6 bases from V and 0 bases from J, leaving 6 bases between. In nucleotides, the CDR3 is TGTGCCAGCAGGCCGGGCTCCTACAATGAGCAGTTCTTC. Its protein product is CASRPGSYNEQFF.

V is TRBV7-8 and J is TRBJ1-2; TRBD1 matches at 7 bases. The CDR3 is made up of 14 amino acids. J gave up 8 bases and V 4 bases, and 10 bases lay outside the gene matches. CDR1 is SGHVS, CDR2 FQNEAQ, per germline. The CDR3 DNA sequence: TGTGCCAGCAGCTCTGAGACAGGGTTTGGAGGCTACACCTTC. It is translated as CASSSETGFGGYTF.

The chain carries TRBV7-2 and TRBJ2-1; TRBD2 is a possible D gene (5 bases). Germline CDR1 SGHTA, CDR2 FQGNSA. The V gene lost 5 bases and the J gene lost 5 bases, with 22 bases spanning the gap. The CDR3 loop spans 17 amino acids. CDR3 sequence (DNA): TGTGCCAGCAGCAACGATACCCTAGCTCCTACCGACAATGAGCAGTTCTTC. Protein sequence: CASSNDTLAPTDNEQFF.

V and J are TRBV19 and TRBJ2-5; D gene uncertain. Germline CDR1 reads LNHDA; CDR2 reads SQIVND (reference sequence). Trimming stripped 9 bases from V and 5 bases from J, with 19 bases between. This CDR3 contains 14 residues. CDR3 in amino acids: CASFSGLSWETQYF. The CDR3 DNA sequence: TGTGCCAGCTTCTCAGGCCTGTCGTGGGAGACCCAGTACTTC.

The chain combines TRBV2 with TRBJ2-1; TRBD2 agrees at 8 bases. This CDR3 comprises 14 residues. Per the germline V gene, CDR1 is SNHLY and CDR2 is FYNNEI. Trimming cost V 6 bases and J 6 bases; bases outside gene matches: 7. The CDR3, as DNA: TGTGCCAGCAGGGCTAGCGGGCCTTCCAATGAGCAGTTCTTC. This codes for CASRASGPSNEQFF.

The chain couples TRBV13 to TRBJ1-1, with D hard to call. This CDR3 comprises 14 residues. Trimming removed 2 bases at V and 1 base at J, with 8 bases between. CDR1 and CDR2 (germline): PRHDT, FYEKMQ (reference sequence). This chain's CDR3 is CASSLRRENTEAFF. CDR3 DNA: TGTGCCAGCAGCTTAAGGAGGGAGAACACTGAAGCTTTCTTT.

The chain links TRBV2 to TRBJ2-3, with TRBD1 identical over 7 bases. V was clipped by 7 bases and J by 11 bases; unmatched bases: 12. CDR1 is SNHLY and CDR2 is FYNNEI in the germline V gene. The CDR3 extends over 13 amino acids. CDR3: CASTRVQGNEQYF. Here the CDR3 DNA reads TGTGCCAGCACTCGCGTACAGGGGAATGAGCAGTATTTT.

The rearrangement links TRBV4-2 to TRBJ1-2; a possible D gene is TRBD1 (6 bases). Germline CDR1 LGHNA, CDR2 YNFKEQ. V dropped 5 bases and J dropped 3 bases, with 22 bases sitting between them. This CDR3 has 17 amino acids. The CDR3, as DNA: TGTGCCAGCAGCGTCGGGGGGGGCCACTCTCTTCACTATGGCTACACCTTC. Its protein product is CASSVGGGHSLHYGYTF.

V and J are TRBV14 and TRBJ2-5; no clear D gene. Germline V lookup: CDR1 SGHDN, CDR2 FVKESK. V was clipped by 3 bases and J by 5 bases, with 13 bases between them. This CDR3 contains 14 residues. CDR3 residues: CASSQASVGETQYF. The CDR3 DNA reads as TGTGCCAGCAGCCAGGCTTCAGTCGGGGAGACCCAGTACTTC. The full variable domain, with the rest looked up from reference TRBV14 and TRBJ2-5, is EAGVTQFPSHSVIEKGQTVTLRCDPISGHDNLYWYRRVMGKEIKFLLHFVKESKQDESGMPNNRFLAERTGGTYSTLKVQPAELEDSGVYFCASSQASVGETQYFGPGTRLLVL.

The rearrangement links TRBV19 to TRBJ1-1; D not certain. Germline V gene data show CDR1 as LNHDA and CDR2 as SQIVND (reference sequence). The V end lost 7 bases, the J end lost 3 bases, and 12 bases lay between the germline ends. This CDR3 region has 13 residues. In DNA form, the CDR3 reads TGTGCCAGTACCAATTTAGCGGACACTGAAGCTTTCTTT. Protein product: CASTNLADTEAFF. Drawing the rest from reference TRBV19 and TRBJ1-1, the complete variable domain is DGGITQSPKYLFRKEGQNVTLSCEQNLNHDAMYWYRQDPGQGLRLIYYSQIVNDFQKGDIAEGYSVSREKKESFPLTVTSAQKNPTAFYLCASTNLADTEAFFGQGTRLTVV.

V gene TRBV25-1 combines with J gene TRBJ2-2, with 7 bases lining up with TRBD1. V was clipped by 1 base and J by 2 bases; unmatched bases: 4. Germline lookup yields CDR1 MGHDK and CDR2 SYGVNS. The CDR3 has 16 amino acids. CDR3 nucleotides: TGTGCCAGCAGTGAATTTGGGACAGCTAACACCGGGGAGCTGTTTTTT. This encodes CASSEFGTANTGELFF.

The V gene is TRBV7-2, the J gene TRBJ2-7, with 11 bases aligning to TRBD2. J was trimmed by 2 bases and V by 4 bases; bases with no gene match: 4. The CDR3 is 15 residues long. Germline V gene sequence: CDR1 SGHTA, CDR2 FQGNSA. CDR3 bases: TGTGCCAGCAGCTCCCAGACTAGCGGGGCCTACGAGCAGTACGTC. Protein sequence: CASSSQTSGAYEQYV.

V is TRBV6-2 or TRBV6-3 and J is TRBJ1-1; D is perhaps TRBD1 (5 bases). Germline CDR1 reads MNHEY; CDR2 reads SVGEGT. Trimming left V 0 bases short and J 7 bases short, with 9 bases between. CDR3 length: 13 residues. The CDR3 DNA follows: TGTGCCAGCAGTTACTCTGGGACTGTTGAAGCTTTCTTT. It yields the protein CASSYSGTVEAFF.

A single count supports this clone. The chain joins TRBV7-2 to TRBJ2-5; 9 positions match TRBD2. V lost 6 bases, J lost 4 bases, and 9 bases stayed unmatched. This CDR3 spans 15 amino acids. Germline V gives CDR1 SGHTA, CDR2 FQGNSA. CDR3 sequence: CASRLLAGIRETQYF. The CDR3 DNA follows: TGTGCCAGCAGGCTGCTAGCGGGAATACGAGAGACCCAGTACTTC. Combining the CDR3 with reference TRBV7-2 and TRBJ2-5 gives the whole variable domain GAGVSQSPSNKVTEKGKDVELRCDPISGHTALYWYRQSLGQGLEFLIYFQGNSAPDKSGLPSDRFSAERTGGSVSTLTIQRTQQEDSAVYLCASRLLAGIRETQYFGPGTRLLVL.

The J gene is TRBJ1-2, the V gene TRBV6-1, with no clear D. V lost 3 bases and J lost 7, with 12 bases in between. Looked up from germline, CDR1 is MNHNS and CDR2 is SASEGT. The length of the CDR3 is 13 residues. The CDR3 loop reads CASSESLVPGYTF. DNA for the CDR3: TGTGCCAGCAGTGAGTCTTTAGTTCCTGGCTACACCTTC.

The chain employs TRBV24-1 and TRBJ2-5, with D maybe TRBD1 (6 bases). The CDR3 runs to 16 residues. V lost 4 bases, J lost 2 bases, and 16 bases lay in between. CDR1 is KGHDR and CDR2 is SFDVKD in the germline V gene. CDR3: CATSDSSLGTQETQYF. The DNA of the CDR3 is TGTGCCACCAGTGACTCCTCGTTAGGGACACAAGAGACCCAGTACTTC.

In nucleotides, the CDR3 is TGTGCCAGCAGCCTAGGCCAGGGAGAGACCCAGTACTTC. It is translated as CASSLGQGETQYF. The chain links TRBV7-8 to TRBJ2-5, with D perhaps matching TRBD1 (5 bases). Germline V gene data show CDR1 as SGHVS and CDR2 as FQNEAQ. The CDR3 is made up of 13 amino acids. V gave up 5 bases and J gave up 4 bases, with 11 bases separating them.

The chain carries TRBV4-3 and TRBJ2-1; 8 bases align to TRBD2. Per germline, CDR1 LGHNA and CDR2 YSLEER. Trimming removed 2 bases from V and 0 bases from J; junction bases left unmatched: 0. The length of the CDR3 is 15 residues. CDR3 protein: CASSQLAGSYNEQFF. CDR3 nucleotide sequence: TGCGCCAGCAGCCAACTAGCGGGCTCCTACAATGAGCAGTTCTTC.

CDR3 in amino acids: CSTPGQGANYGYTF. The CDR3 coding sequence is TGCAGCACGCCGGGACAGGGGGCGAACTATGGCTACACCTTC. The J gene is TRBJ1-2, the V gene TRBV29-1; 12 nucleotides line up with TRBD1. Germline CDR1 is SQVTM and CDR2 is ANQGSEA. The ends lost 8 bases at V and 2 bases at J; junction bases unmatched: 6. There are 14 residues in the CDR3.

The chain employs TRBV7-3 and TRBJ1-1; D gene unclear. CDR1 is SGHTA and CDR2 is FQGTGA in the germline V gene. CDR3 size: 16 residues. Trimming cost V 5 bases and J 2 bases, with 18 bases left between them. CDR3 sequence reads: CASSQGGEGLNTEAFF. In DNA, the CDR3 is TGTGCCAGCAGCCAAGGCGGGGAGGGCCTAAACACTGAAGCTTTCTTT.

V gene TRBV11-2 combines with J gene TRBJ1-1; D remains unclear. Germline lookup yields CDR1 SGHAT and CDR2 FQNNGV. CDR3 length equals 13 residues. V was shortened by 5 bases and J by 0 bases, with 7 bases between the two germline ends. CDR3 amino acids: CASSLTMNTEAFF. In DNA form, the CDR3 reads TGTGCCAGCAGCCTCACAATGAACACTGAAGCTTTCTTT.

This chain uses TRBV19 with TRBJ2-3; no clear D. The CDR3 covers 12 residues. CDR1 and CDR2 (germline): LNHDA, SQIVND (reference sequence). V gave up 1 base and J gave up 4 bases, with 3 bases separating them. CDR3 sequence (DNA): TGTGCCAGTAGTATAGCGGCAGATACGCAGTATTTT. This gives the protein CASSIAADTQYF.

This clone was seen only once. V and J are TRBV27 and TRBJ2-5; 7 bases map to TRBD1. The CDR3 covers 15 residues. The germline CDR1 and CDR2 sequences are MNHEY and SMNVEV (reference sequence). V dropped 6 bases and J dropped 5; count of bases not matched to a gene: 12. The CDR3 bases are TGTGCCAGCAGCTACGGACAGGCCTCGGGGGAGACCCAGTACTTC. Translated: CASSYGQASGETQYF.

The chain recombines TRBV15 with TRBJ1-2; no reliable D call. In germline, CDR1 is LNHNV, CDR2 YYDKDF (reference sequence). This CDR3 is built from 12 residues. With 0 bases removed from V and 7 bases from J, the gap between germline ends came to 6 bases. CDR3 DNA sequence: TGTGCCACCAGCAGAGAGGGCAGTGGCTACACCTTC. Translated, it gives CATSREGSGYTF. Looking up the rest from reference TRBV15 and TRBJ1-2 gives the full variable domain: DAMVIQNPRYQVTQFGKPVTLSCSQTLNHNVMYWYQQKSSQAPKLLFHYYDKDFNNEADTPDNFQSRRPNTSFCFLDIRSPGLGDTAMYLCATSREGSGYTFGSGTRLTVV.

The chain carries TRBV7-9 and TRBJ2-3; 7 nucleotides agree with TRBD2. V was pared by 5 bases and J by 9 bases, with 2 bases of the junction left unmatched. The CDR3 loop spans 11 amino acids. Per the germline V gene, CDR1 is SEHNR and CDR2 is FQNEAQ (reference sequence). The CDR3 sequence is CASSHGGTQYF. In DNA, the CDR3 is TGTGCCAGCAGCCACGGGGGGACGCAGTATTTT.

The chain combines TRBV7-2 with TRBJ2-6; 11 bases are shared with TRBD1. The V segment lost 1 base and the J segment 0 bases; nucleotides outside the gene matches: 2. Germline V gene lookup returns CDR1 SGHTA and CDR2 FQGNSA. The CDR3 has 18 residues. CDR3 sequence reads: CASSLVGTGGSGANVLTF. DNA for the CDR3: TGTGCCAGCAGCTTAGTGGGGACAGGGGGCTCTGGGGCCAACGTCCTGACTTTC. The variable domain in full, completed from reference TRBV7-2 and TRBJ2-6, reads GAGVSQSPSNKVTEKGKDVELRCDPISGHTALYWYRQSLGQGLEFLIYFQGNSAPDKSGLPSDRFSAERTGGSVSTLTIQRTQQEDSAVYLCASSLVGTGGSGANVLTFGAGSRLTVL.

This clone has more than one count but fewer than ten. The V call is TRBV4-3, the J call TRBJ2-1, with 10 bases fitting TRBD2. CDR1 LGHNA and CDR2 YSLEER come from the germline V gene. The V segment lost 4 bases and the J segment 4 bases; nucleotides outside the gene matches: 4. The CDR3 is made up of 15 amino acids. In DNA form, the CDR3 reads TGCGCCAGCAGCCTAACTAGCGGGGCGTACAATGAGCAGTTCTTC. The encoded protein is CASSLTSGAYNEQFF.

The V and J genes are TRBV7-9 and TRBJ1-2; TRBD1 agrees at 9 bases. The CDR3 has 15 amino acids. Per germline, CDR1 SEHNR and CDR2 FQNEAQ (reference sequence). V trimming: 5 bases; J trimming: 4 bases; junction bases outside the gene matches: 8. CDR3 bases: TGTGCCAGCAGCCGAACGGGACAGGGAGGCTATGGCTACACCTTC. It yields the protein CASSRTGQGGYGYTF.

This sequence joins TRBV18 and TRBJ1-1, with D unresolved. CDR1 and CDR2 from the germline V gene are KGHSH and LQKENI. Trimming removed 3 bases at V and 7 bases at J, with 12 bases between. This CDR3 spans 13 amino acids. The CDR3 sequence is CASSPSTSFEAFF. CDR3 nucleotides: TGTGCCAGCTCACCCAGTACGTCCTTTGAAGCTTTCTTT.

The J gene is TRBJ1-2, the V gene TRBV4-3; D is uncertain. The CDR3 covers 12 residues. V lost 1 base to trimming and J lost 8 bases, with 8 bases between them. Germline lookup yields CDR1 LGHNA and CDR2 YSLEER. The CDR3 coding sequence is TGCGCCAGCAGCCAAGCCAATAGCGGCTACACCTTC. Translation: CASSQANSGYTF.

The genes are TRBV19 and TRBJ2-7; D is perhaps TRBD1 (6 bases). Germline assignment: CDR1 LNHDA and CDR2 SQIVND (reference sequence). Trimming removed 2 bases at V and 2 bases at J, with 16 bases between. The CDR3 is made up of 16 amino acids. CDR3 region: CASSILPSRGPYEQYF. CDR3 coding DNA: TGTGCCAGTAGTATATTACCCAGCAGGGGACCCTACGAGCAGTACTTC.